This entry features one T cell receptor beta chain sequence. Antigen: not known. This sample is part of a study of early T cells in non-severe SARS-CoV-2 infection. Per the germline V gene, CDR1 is SEHNR and CDR2 is FQNEAQ (reference sequence). This CDR3 has 14 residues. V gave up 0 bases and J gave up 1 base, with 6 bases separating them. Regarding the study as a whole: Database matching using VDJdb favored anti-spike CD8 responses, with private and CD4 specificities left missing.

Individual cDNA molecules received unique molecular identifiers during library preparation. TCRdb itself ran the 5' RACE reads through MiXCR, one entry per CDR3 protein. Here the sample spans about 90,000 distinct CDR3 sequences, 12% being singletons. This TCR was sampled from an adult who was a healthcare worker with PCR-confirmed SARS-CoV-2 infection or an uninfected control (not recorded which). Source: whole blood, taken at baseline. The chain carries TRBV7-9 and TRBJ2-5; D ambiguous. Here the CDR3 reads CASSLAKFQETQYF. The DNA for the CDR3 is TGTGCCAGCAGCTTAGCCAAATTCCAAGAGACCCAGTACTTC.